This entry lists 6 T cell receptor beta chains sequenced from one sample in a study of cytomegalovirus exposure and HLA in healthy donors. 60 Vbeta and 13 Jbeta primers were used in PCR. Profiling relied on immunoSEQ multiplex PCR, and the TCRdb table lists in-frame clones only, not all of them. Among about 72,000 clones listed, about 66% were seen once. Sample: PBMCs. The source of these receptors is a middle-aged man in good health and CMV-seropositive.

The chain links TRBV30 to TRBJ1-2; D call uncertain. Germline V gene data show CDR1 as GTSNPN and CDR2 as SVGIG (reference sequence). CDR3 size: 15 residues. Trimming removed 2 bases at V and 2 bases at J, with 15 bases between. CDR3 nucleotide sequence: TGTGCCTGGAGTCGGGGAGGAGCTCAAAACTATGGCTACACCTTC. Its translation: CAWSRGGAQNYGYTF.

The chain is built from TRBV2 and TRBJ1-2; 10 bases map to TRBD1. In germline, CDR1 is SNHLY, CDR2 FYNNEI. The CDR3 totals 15 residues. Losses at the gene ends were 10 bases for V and 5 bases for J; bases not matched to a gene: 13. In nucleotides, the CDR3 is TGTGCCACTAGTGGAGACAGGGGGCTAGGGTATGGCTACACCTTC. Residues: CATSGDRGLGYGYTF.

This clone showed up just once. The chain carries TRBV4-1 and TRBJ1-4; possibly TRBD1 for D (6 bases). This CDR3 is 17 amino acids long. In germline, CDR1 is MGHRA, CDR2 YSYEKL. V dropped 0 bases and J dropped 5 bases, with 16 bases sitting between them. This CDR3 reads CASSQERGNRVNEKLFF. DNA of the CDR3: TGCGCCAGCAGCCAAGAAAGAGGGAACAGGGTAAATGAAAAACTGTTTTTT.

This clone occurred a few times. The chain couples TRBV6-1 to TRBJ2-3; TRBD2 agrees at 7 bases. V shed 4 bases, J shed 8 bases, and the junction held 9 bases outside the gene matches. The CDR3 spans 14 residues. Germline V gene sequence: CDR1 MNHNS, CDR2 SASEGT. CDR3 residues: CASSALAVTPTQYF. CDR3 nucleotides: TGTGCCAGCAGTGCTCTAGCGGTGACTCCTACGCAGTATTTT.

The V call is TRBV9, the J call TRBJ1-2; D remains ambiguous. Looked up from germline, CDR1 is SGDLS and CDR2 is YYNGEE. The CDR3 is made up of 14 amino acids. Trimming shortened V by 4 bases and J by 4 bases, and 14 bases separated the two germline ends. The CDR3 nucleotides are TGTGCCAGCAGCCCCTCCGGGTCGACCTATGGCTACACCTTC. Translation gives CASSPSGSTYGYTF. Looking up the rest from reference TRBV9 and TRBJ1-2 gives the full variable domain: DSGVTQTPKHLITATGQRVTLRCSPRSGDLSVYWYQQSLDQGLQFLIQYYNGEERAKGNILERFSAQQFPDLHSELNLSSLELGDSALYFCASSPSGSTYGYTFGSGTRLTVV.

Comments on this clone: Other DNA sequences in the same sample also yield this CDR3. The gene calls are TRBV30 and TRBJ1-6, with D possibly TRBD1 on 5 matching bases. Germline V gene sequence: CDR1 GTSNPN, CDR2 SVGIG (reference sequence). Trimming stripped 4 bases from V and 2 bases from J, with 9 bases between. This CDR3 has 14 residues. The CDR3 nucleotides read TGTGCCTGGACGACAGTGACCTATAATTCACCCCTCCACTTT. This sequence encodes CAWTTVTYNSPLHF.